This TCR beta chain was documented in a study of OX40 agonist ivuxolimab in advanced cancers. Turning to the study itself: All patients had ivuxolimab intravenously every 2 weeks at 0.01 to 10 mg/kg.

CDR1 and CDR2 from the germline V gene are SGHTA and FQGTGA. This CDR3 region has 14 residues. With 4 bases removed from V and 2 bases from J, the gap between germline ends came to 11 bases. Sequenced by immunoSEQ multiplex PCR; TCRdb stores in-frame clones only, minus some. The sample comprises 55,000 to 70,000 clones, approximately 87% of which are singletons, and less than 4% rests with the top ten. The investigators sampled blood at baseline, at cycle 4 day 1, and at cycle 7 day 1. The TCR comes from an adult with an advanced solid tumor such as melanoma, head and neck, liver or kidney cancer. The source was CD4+ or CD8+ T cells sorted from blood, collected in a trial of the OX40 agonist ivuxolimab. V usage is TRBV7-3 and J usage is TRBJ1-1, with D possibly being TRBD1 (5 bases). The CDR3 here is CASSSGPTNTEAFF. CDR3 DNA: TGTGCCAGCAGCTCGGGACCGACAAACACTGAAGCTTTCTTT.